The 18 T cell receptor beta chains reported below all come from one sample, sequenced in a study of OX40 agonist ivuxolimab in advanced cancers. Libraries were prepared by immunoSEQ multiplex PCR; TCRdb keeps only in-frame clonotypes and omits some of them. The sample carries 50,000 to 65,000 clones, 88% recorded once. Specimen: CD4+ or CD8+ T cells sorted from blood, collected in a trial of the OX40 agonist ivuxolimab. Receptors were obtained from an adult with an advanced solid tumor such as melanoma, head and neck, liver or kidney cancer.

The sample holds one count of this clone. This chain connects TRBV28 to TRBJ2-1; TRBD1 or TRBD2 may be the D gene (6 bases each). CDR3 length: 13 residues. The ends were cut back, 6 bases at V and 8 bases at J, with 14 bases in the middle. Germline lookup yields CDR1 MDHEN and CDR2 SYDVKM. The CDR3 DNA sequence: TGTGCCAGCAGAAGGGGGGCCACAGATGAGCAGTTCTTC. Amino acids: CASRRGATDEQFF.

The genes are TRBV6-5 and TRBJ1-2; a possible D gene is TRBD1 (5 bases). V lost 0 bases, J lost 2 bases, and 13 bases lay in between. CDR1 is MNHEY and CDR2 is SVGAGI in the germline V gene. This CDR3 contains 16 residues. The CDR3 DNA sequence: TGTGCCAGCAGTTACTCGGCCCCAGGGCGGAACTATGGCTACACCTTC. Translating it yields CASSYSAPGRNYGYTF.

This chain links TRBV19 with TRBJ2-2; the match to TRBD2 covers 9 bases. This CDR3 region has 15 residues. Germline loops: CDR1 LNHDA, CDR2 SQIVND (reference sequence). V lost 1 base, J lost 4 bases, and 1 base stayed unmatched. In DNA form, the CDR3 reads TGTGCCAGTAGTATAGCTAGCGGGGCCACCGGGGAGCTGTTTTTT. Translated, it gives CASSIASGATGELFF.

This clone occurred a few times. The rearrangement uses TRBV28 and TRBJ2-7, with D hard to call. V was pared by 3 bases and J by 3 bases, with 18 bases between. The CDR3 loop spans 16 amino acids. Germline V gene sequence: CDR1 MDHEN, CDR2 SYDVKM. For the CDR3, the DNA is TGTGCCAGCAGTTTCCGACTGGACGAATTGAACTACGAGCAGTACTTC. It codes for CASSFRLDELNYEQYF.

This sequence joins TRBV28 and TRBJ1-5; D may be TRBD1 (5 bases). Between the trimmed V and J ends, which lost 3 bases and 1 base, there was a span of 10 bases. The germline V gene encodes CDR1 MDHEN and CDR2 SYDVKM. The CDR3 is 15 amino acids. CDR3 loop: CASSFGGKSNQPQHF. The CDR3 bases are TGTGCCAGCAGTTTTGGGGGTAAAAGCAATCAGCCCCAGCATTTT.

CDR3 amino acids: CASSQQGLSSSYGYTF. The CDR3 DNA is TGTGCCAGTAGCCAACAGGGCCTATCTTCCTCCTATGGCTACACCTTC. The chain has TRBV19 and TRBJ1-2, with TRBD1 as a possible D gene (6 bases). The CDR3 has 16 amino acids. Trimming pared 6 bases from V and 4 bases from J, leaving 21 bases between. The germline CDR1 and CDR2 sequences are LNHDA and SQIVND (reference sequence).

The CDR3: CASSQDRAYGYTF. CDR3 bases: TGTGCCAGCAGCCAGGACAGGGCCTATGGCTACACCTTC. The chain couples TRBV13 to TRBJ1-2; 8 bases are shared with TRBD1. Per germline, CDR1 PRHDT and CDR2 FYEKMQ (reference sequence). V lost 5 bases and J lost 4; bases outside the gene matches: 3. The CDR3 contains 13 residues.

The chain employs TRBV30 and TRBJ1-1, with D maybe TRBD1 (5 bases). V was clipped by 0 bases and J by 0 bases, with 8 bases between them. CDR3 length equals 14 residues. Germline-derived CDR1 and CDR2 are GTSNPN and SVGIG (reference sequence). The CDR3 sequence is CAWSVLDMNTEAFF. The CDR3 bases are TGTGCCTGGAGTGTACTGGACATGAACACTGAAGCTTTCTTT.

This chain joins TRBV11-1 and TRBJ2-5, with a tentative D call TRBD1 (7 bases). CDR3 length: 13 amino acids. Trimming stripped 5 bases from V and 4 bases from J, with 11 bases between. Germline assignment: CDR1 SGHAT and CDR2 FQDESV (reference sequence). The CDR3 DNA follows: TGTGCCAGCAGCCGACAGGGAGGAGAGACCCAGTACTTC. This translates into CASSRQGGETQYF.

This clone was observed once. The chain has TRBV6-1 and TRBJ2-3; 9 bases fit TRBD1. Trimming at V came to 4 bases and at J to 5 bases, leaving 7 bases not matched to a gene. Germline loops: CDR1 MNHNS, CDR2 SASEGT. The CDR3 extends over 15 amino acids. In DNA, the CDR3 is TGTGCCAGCAGTGCCCTAACAGGGGGCATAGATACGCAGTATTTT. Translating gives CASSALTGGIDTQYF.

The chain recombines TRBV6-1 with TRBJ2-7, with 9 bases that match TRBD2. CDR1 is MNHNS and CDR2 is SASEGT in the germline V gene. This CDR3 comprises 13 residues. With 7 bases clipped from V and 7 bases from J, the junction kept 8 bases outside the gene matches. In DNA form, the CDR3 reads TGTGCCAGCACCCCCTTGCGGGGGGGTGAGCAGTACTTC. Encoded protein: CASTPLRGGEQYF.

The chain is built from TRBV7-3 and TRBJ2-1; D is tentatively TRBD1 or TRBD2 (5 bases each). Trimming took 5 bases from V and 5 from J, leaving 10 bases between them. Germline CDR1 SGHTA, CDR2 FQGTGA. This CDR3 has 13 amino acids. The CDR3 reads CASSTGRNNEQFF. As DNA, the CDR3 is TGTGCCAGCAGCACGGGACGGAACAATGAGCAGTTCTTC.

The CDR3 DNA is TGTGCCAGCAGTTCCGCCCCCGGGGGACAAACAAGCTCTGGAAACACCATATATTTT. It codes for CASSSAPGGQTSSGNTIYF. The rearrangement links TRBV28 to TRBJ1-3; TRBD1 might be the D (6 bases). The CDR3 totals 19 residues. The V end lost 4 bases, the J end lost 0 bases, and 22 bases lay between the germline ends. Germline lookup yields CDR1 MDHEN and CDR2 SYDVKM.

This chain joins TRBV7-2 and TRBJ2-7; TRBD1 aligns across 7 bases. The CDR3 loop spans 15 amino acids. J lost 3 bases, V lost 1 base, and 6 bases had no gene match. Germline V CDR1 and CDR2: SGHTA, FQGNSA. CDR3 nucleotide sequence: TGTGCCAGCAGCTTAGTGGTGACAGGGAGCTACGAGCAGTACTTC. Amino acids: CASSLVVTGSYEQYF.

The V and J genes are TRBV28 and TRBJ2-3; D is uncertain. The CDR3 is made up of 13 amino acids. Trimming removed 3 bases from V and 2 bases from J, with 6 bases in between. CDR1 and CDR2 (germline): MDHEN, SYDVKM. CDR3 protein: CASSFLHTDTQYF. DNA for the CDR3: TGTGCCAGCAGTTTTCTTCACACAGATACGCAGTATTTT.

CDR3 nucleotides: TGTGCCAGCAGCACAAGGACTAGCGGGACTTACAATGAGCAGTTCTTC. Translated, it gives CASSTRTSGTYNEQFF. This chain links TRBV9 with TRBJ2-1, with 12 nucleotides matching TRBD2. The CDR3 is 16 amino acids. Germline V lookup: CDR1 SGDLS, CDR2 YYNGEE. V trimming: 4 bases; J trimming: 4 bases; junction bases outside the gene matches: 6.

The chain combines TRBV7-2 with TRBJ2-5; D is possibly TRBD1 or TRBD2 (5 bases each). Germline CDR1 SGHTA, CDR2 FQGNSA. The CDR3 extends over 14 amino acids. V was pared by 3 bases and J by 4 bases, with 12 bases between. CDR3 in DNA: TGTGCCAGCAGCTTTCAAACGGGGCGAGAGACCCAGTACTTC. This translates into CASSFQTGRETQYF.

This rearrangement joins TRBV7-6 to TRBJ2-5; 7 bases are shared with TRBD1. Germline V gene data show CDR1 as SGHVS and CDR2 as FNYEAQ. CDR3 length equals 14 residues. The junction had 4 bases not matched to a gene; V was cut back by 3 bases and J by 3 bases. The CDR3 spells CASSFPGQKETQYF. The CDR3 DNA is TGTGCCAGCAGCTTTCCGGGACAGAAAGAGACCCAGTACTTC.